This passage covers 7 T cell receptor beta chains from one sample sequenced in a study of blood T cell repertoires in COVID-19. Generated by immunoSEQ multiplex PCR, the TCRdb table keeps only in-frame clones and is missing some. The sample records under 150,000 clones, around 90% being singletons. Specimen: peripheral blood. These receptors came from a human donor in a cohort sampled during active COVID-19.

There are a few counts of this clone. Other DNA sequences in the same sample also yield this CDR3. The V gene is TRBV5-1, the J gene TRBJ1-2, with TRBD1 matching over 9 bases. Per the germline V gene, CDR1 is SGHRS and CDR2 is YFSETQ. The CDR3 loop spans 15 amino acids. Trimming cost V 4 bases and J 3 bases; bases outside gene matches: 7. CDR3 sequence reads: CASSPDRGWDYGYTF. Written as DNA, the CDR3 is TGCGCCAGCAGCCCGGACAGGGGTTGGGACTATGGCTACACCTTC.

This clone was detected a few times. This chain uses TRBV5-1 with TRBJ2-7; D is undetermined. Germline CDR1 is SGHRS and CDR2 is YFSETQ. The V end lost 3 bases, the J end lost 3 bases, and 7 bases lay between the germline ends. This CDR3 is built from 12 residues. The CDR3 bases are TGCGCCAGCAGCTGGAACAGCTACGAGCAGTACTTC. Translated: CASSWNSYEQYF.

This clone was detected only once. This chain uses TRBV7-9 with TRBJ1-2; 12 positions match TRBD1. This CDR3 has 16 amino acids. V lost 4 bases to trimming and J lost 8 bases; unmatched junction nucleotides: 11. Germline assignment: CDR1 SEHNR and CDR2 FQNEAQ (reference sequence). Here the CDR3 reads CASSSTRGTGGEGYTF. CDR3 in DNA: TGTGCCAGCAGCTCTACCCGCGGGACAGGGGGCGAGGGCTACACCTTC.

The V call is TRBV4-1, the J call TRBJ2-2; possible D gene TRBD1, 5 bases. The CDR3 consists of 15 residues. Germline lookup yields CDR1 MGHRA and CDR2 YSYEKL. V gave up 3 bases and J gave up 3 bases, with 11 bases separating them. The CDR3 protein is CASSHRVGHTGELFF. The CDR3, as DNA: TGCGCCAGCAGCCACAGGGTGGGGCACACCGGGGAGCTGTTTTTT.

The chain has TRBV4-1 and TRBJ2-1; D is uncertain. V was clipped by 0 bases and J by 8 bases, with 17 bases between them. Germline V gene sequence: CDR1 MGHRA, CDR2 YSYEKL. The CDR3 runs to 16 residues. CDR3: CASSQEVGRRMDEQFF. CDR3 DNA sequence: TGCGCCAGCAGCCAAGAAGTGGGTAGGAGAATGGATGAGCAGTTCTTC.

The chain is built from TRBV4-1 and TRBJ2-7; D perhaps matches TRBD1 (5 bases). From germline, CDR1 is MGHRA and CDR2 YSYEKL. V gave up 1 base and J gave up 7 bases, with 17 bases separating them. The CDR3 totals 15 residues. CDR3 protein: CASSQVVQANPEQYF. CDR3 nucleotide sequence: TGCGCCAGCAGCCAAGTGGTACAGGCCAACCCGGAGCAGTACTTC.

The V call is TRBV20-1, the J call TRBJ2-2, with TRBD2 as a possible D gene (7 bases). The V end was cut by 3 bases, the J end by 1 base, with 21 bases between. Germline CDR1 is DFQATT and CDR2 is SNEGSKA (reference sequence). The CDR3 consists of 18 residues. The CDR3 is CSASGSGGPDLNTGELFF. The CDR3 nucleotides are TGCAGTGCTAGTGGGTCCGGGGGGCCTGACCTGAACACCGGGGAGCTGTTTTTT.